These T cell receptor beta chains were read from a single sample in a study of cytomegalovirus exposure and HLA in healthy donors. The data were produced by immunoSEQ multiplex PCR, yet TCRdb's version contains in-frame clones alone and is incomplete. The sample consists of 150,000 to 200,000 clones, more than 75% of them appearing once. Sample: PBMCs. The receptors stem from a girl under three years old in good health and CMV-seronegative. Both conserved end residues are part of each CDR3. The order of the fields is D gene, J gene, clone size, V gene, CDR3 length, CDR3 protein, CDR3 DNA. A D gene is named only where the DNA matches it firmly. Clone size is stated in some rows and not others, as once, few, many or a class when expanded.

TRBD1	TRBJ2-5	-	TRBV4-3	13	CASSRTGGETQYF	TGCGCCAGCAGCCGGACAGGAGGCGAGACCCAGTACTTC
TRBD2	TRBJ2-1	-	TRBV11-3	15	CASSPREGPGGEQFF	TGTGCCAGCTCCCCTCGGGAGGGCCCCGGGGGTGAGCAGTTCTTC
TRBD2	TRBJ2-2	-	TRBV11-2	16	CASSESGLGSTGELFF	TGTGCCAGCAGCGAATCGGGACTAGGTTCCACCGGGGAGCTGTTTTTT
TRBD2	TRBJ2-1	-	TRBV7-8	16	CASSLGTSGSPNEQFF	TGTGCCAGCAGCCTAGGGACTAGCGGGAGCCCCAATGAGCAGTTCTTC
TRBD1	TRBJ2-5	-	TRBV9	14	CASSATGYQETQYF	TGTGCCAGCAGCGCGACAGGGTACCAAGAGACCCAGTACTTC
TRBD1	TRBJ1-4	-	TRBV6-5	14	CAGTPDRANEKLFF	TGTGCCGGTACTCCTGACAGGGCTAATGAAAAACTGTTTTTT
-	TRBJ2-5	-	TRBV20-1	10	CSAPQETQYF	TGCAGTGCTCCACAAGAGACCCAGTACTTC
-	TRBJ2-2	-	TRBV5-1	15	CASSKTGRGTGELFF	TGCGCCAGCAGCAAGACAGGACGGGGAACCGGGGAGCTGTTTTTT
TRBD2	TRBJ2-3	-	TRBV19	14	CASSTLTSADTQYF	TGTGCCAGTAGTACCCTGACTAGCGCGGATACGCAGTATTTT
TRBD1	TRBJ2-3	-	TRBV5-1	16	CASSPGDRGHTDTQYF	TGCGCCAGCAGCCCGGGGGACAGGGGACACACAGATACGCAGTATTTT
-	TRBJ1-1	-	TRBV7-9	17	CASTRSKGDLGGTEAFF	TGTGCCAGCACAAGATCGAAGGGGGACCTCGGCGGGACTGAAGCTTTCTTT
TRBD2	TRBJ2-1	-	TRBV7-9	15	CASSLGSGRTNEQFF	TGTGCCAGCAGCTTAGGTAGCGGGAGGACAAATGAGCAGTTCTTC
TRBD1	TRBJ2-5	-	TRBV9	14	CASSATGVRETQYF	TGTGCCAGCAGCGCGACAGGGGTTAGGGAGACCCAGTACTTC
TRBD1	TRBJ1-5	-	TRBV10-2	13	CASRTGLNQPQHF	TGCGCCAGTAGGACAGGATTGAATCAGCCCCAGCATTTT
-	TRBJ1-1	few	TRBV5-1	15	CASSLRTGLNTEAFF	TGCGCCAGCAGCCTTAGAACAGGGTTGAACACTGAAGCTTTCTTT
TRBD2	TRBJ2-1	-	TRBV10-1	15	CASSPIGGAYNEQFF	TGCGCCAGCAGCCCCATCGGGGGGGCCTACAATGAGCAGTTCTTC
TRBD2	TRBJ2-7	-	TRBV5-1	16	CASSLFEREGNYEQYF	TGCGCCAGCAGCTTGTTTGAGCGGGAGGGAAACTACGAGCAGTACTTC
-	TRBJ2-1	-	TRBV4-3	15	CASSQSGGSYNEQFF	TGCGCCAGCAGCCAATCTGGGGGGTCCTACAATGAGCAGTTCTTC
-	TRBJ2-5	-	TRBV7-9	13	CSSSPDSLKTQYF	TGTTCCAGCAGCCCGGACAGTCTTAAGACCCAGTACTTC
TRBD1	TRBJ2-1	-	TRBV6-4	15	CASSGDPGGINEQFF	TGTGCCAGCAGTGGCGACCCAGGGGGTATCAATGAGCAGTTCTTC
-	TRBJ2-7	-	TRBV5-6	12	CASSLRGCEQYF	TGTGCCAGCAGCTTACGAGGATGCGAGCAGTACTTC
-	TRBJ2-1	-	TRBV19	13	CAIKDGGGNEQFF	TGTGCCATTAAGGACGGGGGTGGGAATGAGCAGTTCTTC
TRBD1	TRBJ2-4	-	TRBV5-6	14	CASSHRQGQNIQYF	TGTGCCAGCAGCCATCGACAGGGCCAAAACATTCAGTACTTC
TRBD1	TRBJ2-7	few	TRBV30	12	CAWMGQAYEQYF	TGTGCCTGGATGGGACAGGCCTACGAGCAGTACTTC
-	TRBJ2-7	-	TRBV4-3	13	CASSQRVAYEQYF	TGCGCCAGCAGCCAGAGGGTGGCCTACGAGCAGTACTTC
-	TRBJ2-1	-	TRBV18	14	CASSLNPGGNEQFF	TGTGCCAGCTCACTTAATCCCGGGGGCAATGAGCAGTTCTTC
-	TRBJ2-2	-	TRBV9	14	CASSVAGNTGELFF	TGTGCCAGCAGCGTCGCGGGGAACACCGGGGAGCTGTTTTTT
-	TRBJ2-2	-	TRBV5-1	18	CASSLVFREVPFSGELFF	TGCGCCAGCAGCTTGGTATTCAGGGAGGTTCCGTTTTCCGGGGAGCTGTTTTTT
TRBD1	TRBJ1-2	-	TRBV2	15	CASSEALTGLYGYTF	TGTGCCAGCAGTGAAGCGCTGACAGGGTTATATGGCTACACCTTC
-	TRBJ2-7	-	TRBV5-6	13	CASSFGESYEQYF	TGTGCCAGCAGCTTTGGAGAATCCTACGAGCAGTACTTC
-	TRBJ1-3	few	TRBV30	11	CAWGQGNTIYF	TGTGCCTGGGGACAGGGAAACACCATATATTTT
TRBD2	TRBJ2-2	-	TRBV6-1	14	CASRRGRNTGELFF	TGTGCCAGCAGGCGGGGGAGGAACACCGGGGAGCTGTTTTTT
TRBD1	TRBJ2-1	-	TRBV7-9	17	CASSSGTEISQHNEQFF	TGTGCCAGCAGCTCCGGGACAGAGATCTCCCAGCACAATGAGCAGTTCTTC
-	TRBJ2-1	once	TRBV5-6	13	CASSLGANNEQFF	TGTGCCAGCAGCTTGGGCGCAAACAATGAGCAGTTCTTC
-	TRBJ2-5	-	TRBV5-1	15	CASSLAVPGQETQYF	TGCGCCAGCAGCTTGGCCGTCCCAGGACAAGAGACCCAGTACTTC
TRBD2	TRBJ2-3	once	TRBV9	15	CASSVSLAGPDTQYF	TGTGCCAGCAGCGTATCTCTAGCGGGACCAGATACGCAGTATTTT
-	TRBJ2-7	-	TRBV30	11	CAWTSLYEQYF	TGTGCCTGGACCTCCCTCTACGAGCAGTACTTC
TRBD2	TRBJ2-7	-	TRBV7-9	14	CASSSGLAQVEQYF	TGTGCCAGCAGCTCGGGACTAGCTCAGGTGGAGCAGTACTTC
TRBD2	TRBJ2-3	-	TRBV7-9	15	CASSFPAGATDTQYF	TGTGCCAGCAGCTTTCCAGCGGGGGCCACAGATACGCAGTATTTT
-	TRBJ1-4	once	TRBV6-6	13	CASSYGQNEKLFF	TGTGCCAGCAGTTACGGGCAGAATGAAAAACTGTTTTTT
TRBD2	TRBJ2-3	few	TRBV7-7	19	CASSCGLAGGRGDTDTQYF	TGTGCCAGCAGCTGCGGACTAGCGGGAGGGAGGGGGGACACAGATACGCAGTATTTT
-	TRBJ2-7	-	TRBV10-3	15	CASKISGTTLSEQYF	TGTGCCTCAAAGATCAGCGGTACCACACTCTCCGAGCAGTACTTC
TRBD1	TRBJ2-7	-	TRBV5-1	17	CASSPELSGTGISEQYF	TGCGCCAGCAGCCCAGAACTTTCCGGGACAGGGATATCCGAGCAGTACTTC
TRBD1	TRBJ2-7	-	TRBV7-8	14	CASSLQGQGYEQYF	TGTGCCAGCAGCTTACAAGGACAGGGTTACGAGCAGTACTTC
TRBD1	TRBJ1-5	few	TRBV30	13	CAWSSQGGVAQHF	TGTGCCTGGAGTTCACAGGGGGGGGTGGCCCAGCATTTT
TRBD2	TRBJ2-5	-	TRBV6-5	12	CASSTGGETQYF	TGTGCCAGCAGCACGGGAGGGGAGACCCAGTACTTC
-	TRBJ1-2	-	TRBV10-3	16	CAISPKQGATNYGYTF	TGTGCCATCAGCCCTAAACAGGGTGCGACTAACTATGGCTACACCTTC
-	TRBJ1-2	-	TRBV6-1	15	CASLLSGGRGYGYTF	TGTGCTAGTCTCCTCTCCGGGGGGCGCGGGTATGGCTACACCTTC
-	TRBJ1-2	-	TRBV29-1	14	CSVEGGTPRPGYTF	TGCAGCGTTGAAGGGGGGACACCTCGCCCCGGCTACACCTTC
TRBD2	TRBJ2-2	-	TRBV4-1	15	CASSRSSGGGGELFF	TGCGCCAGCAGCCGGTCCAGCGGGGGCGGCGGGGAGCTGTTTTTT
-	TRBJ1-6	-	TRBV30	16	CAWSDRKGSYNSPLHF	TGTGCCTGGAGTGACAGGAAAGGATCCTATAATTCACCCCTCCACTTT
-	TRBJ2-1	-	TRBV2	16	CASSPPKKSMYNEQFF	TGTGCCAGCAGTCCACCTAAGAAAAGCATGTACAATGAGCAGTTCTTC
TRBD2	TRBJ2-2	-	TRBV11-3	17	CASSLRLAGADTGELFF	TGTGCCAGCAGCCTACGACTAGCGGGGGCCGACACCGGGGAGCTGTTTTTT
-	TRBJ1-1	-	TRBV27	14	CASSSYQMNTEAFF	TGTGCCAGCAGTTCGTATCAGATGAACACCGAAGCTTTCTTT
TRBD1	TRBJ2-2	few	TRBV15	15	CATSLDRGGAGELFF	TGTGCCACCAGTTTGGACAGGGGAGGAGCGGGGGAGCTGTTTTTT
-	TRBJ1-6	-	TRBV6-1	14	CASSETEGFSPLHF	TGTGCCAGCAGTGAAACTGAGGGATTTTCACCCCTCCACTTT
-	TRBJ2-4	-	TRBV9	12	CASSARGNIQYF	TGTGCCAGCAGCGCCAGAGGGAACATTCAGTACTTC
-	TRBJ2-1	-	TRBV7-6	17	CASSLRDSPLSYNEQFF	TGTGCCAGCAGCTTGCGGGACTCCCCCCTCTCCTACAATGAGCAGTTCTTC
-	TRBJ2-7	-	TRBV7-8	13	CASSLGTNYEQYF	TGTGCCAGCAGCTTGGGGACAAACTACGAGCAGTACTTC